Sequencing of this T cell receptor beta chain was carried out in a study of blood T cell repertoires in COVID-19. Trimming stripped 2 bases from V and 8 bases from J, with 12 bases between. This CDR3 comprises 14 residues. Germline V gene lookup returns CDR1 MNHNS and CDR2 SASEGT. Methods used by the authors: For nucleated cells, counts were estimated from reference gene primer amplification. Method: immunoSEQ multiplex PCR; TCRdb's copy keeps in-frame clones and lacks some. V and J calls and clone size are as listed in that table; D and trimming were resolved from the DNA. The sample contains more than 140,000 clones, 88% of which appear only once.

The receptor was isolated from an older woman with acute or convalescent COVID-19. The chain has TRBV6-1 and TRBJ1-4; D not resolved. Sequencing was carried out using peripheral blood. CDR3: CASSELPGLEKLFF. The CDR3 DNA sequence: TGTGCCAGCAGTGAACTACCAGGACTCGAAAAACTGTTTTTT.